These 14 T cell receptor beta chains were sequenced from one sample in a study of Ad26.COV2.S vaccination and SARS-CoV-2 variants. Sequenced by immunoSEQ multiplex PCR; TCRdb stores in-frame clones only, minus some. This sample has 150,000 to 200,000 clones, with around 90% found just once. Here the sequenced sample was peripheral blood, taken after recovery from COVID-19. All receptors come from a human donor who had recovered from COVID-19.

The gene calls are TRBV2 and TRBJ2-7; D is ambiguous. CDR3 length equals 11 residues. The V gene's germline CDR1 is SNHLY and CDR2 FYNNEI. Trimming stripped 5 bases from V and 3 bases from J, with 5 bases between. The CDR3 loop is CASSFIYEQYF. In nucleotides, the CDR3 is TGTGCCAGCAGTTTTATCTACGAGCAGTACTTC.

The chain joins TRBV28 to TRBJ1-5, with D possibly TRBD1 on 5 matching bases. V was cut by 6 bases and J by 2 bases, with 14 bases left in between. Germline V CDR1 and CDR2: MDHEN, SYDVKM. The CDR3 runs to 15 residues. The CDR3 DNA is TGTGCCAGCAGCCCCGGGACCGTGGGCAATCAGCCCCAGCATTTT. As protein: CASSPGTVGNQPQHF. Full variable domain (missing parts from reference TRBV28 and TRBJ1-5): DVKVTQSSRYLVKRTGEKVFLECVQDMDHENMFWYRQDPGLGLRLIYFSYDVKMKEKGDIPEGYSVSREKKERFSLILESASTNQTSMYLCASSPGTVGNQPQHFGDGTRLSIL.

The rearrangement links TRBV7-9 to TRBJ2-7; TRBD2 is a possible D gene (6 bases). This CDR3 comprises 15 residues. V lost 2 bases to trimming and J lost 7 bases, with 18 bases between them. Germline V gives CDR1 SEHNR, CDR2 FQNEAQ (reference sequence). Written as DNA, the CDR3 is TGTGCCAGCAGCTTATGGGGGGATAAGTCTCCTGAGCAGTACTTC. It codes for CASSLWGDKSPEQYF.

The rearrangement uses TRBV28 and TRBJ1-2; 7 nucleotides align to TRBD1. V lost 6 bases and J lost 5; bases outside the gene matches: 9. Germline V gene data show CDR1 as MDHEN and CDR2 as SYDVKM. CDR3 length: 14 residues. CDR3 in DNA: TGTGCCAGCAGCGAACAGGGGAGAGGATATGGCTACACCTTC. It yields the protein CASSEQGRGYGYTF.

V usage is TRBV27 and J usage is TRBJ1-1, with D possibly TRBD1 on 6 matching bases. V was shortened by 2 bases and J by 3 bases, with 7 bases between the two germline ends. Germline V gene data show CDR1 as MNHEY and CDR2 as SMNVEV (reference sequence). The CDR3 is 13 residues long. The CDR3 loop is CASSLRGYTEAFF. In DNA, the CDR3 is TGTGCCAGCAGTTTAAGGGGGTACACTGAAGCTTTCTTT.

This clone was picked up a small number of times. V and J are TRBV18 and TRBJ1-1; the match to TRBD1 covers 8 bases. The CDR3 consists of 16 residues. Germline CDR1 KGHSH, CDR2 LQKENI. V trimming: 2 bases; J trimming: 4 bases; junction bases outside the gene matches: 9. Here the CDR3 DNA reads TGTGCCAGCTCACCATCGACAGGGGCCCTCCTCACTGAAGCTTTCTTT. This sequence encodes CASSPSTGALLTEAFF.

The chain couples TRBV6-1 to TRBJ1-6; D ambiguous. V lost 0 bases, J lost 3 bases, and 6 bases lay in between. CDR1 and CDR2 (germline): MNHNS, SASEGT. The CDR3 runs 15 residues. This CDR3 reads CASSEASGYNSPLHF. The DNA of the CDR3 is TGTGCCAGCAGTGAAGCAAGCGGCTATAATTCACCCCTCCACTTT.

The genes are TRBV18 and TRBJ2-5; D not certain. This CDR3 contains 13 residues. V was cut by 5 bases and J by 5 bases, with 12 bases left in between. Germline V gene lookup returns CDR1 KGHSH and CDR2 LQKENI. The DNA of the CDR3 is TGTGCCAGCTCAGTACCGAGCAGGGAGACCCAGTACTTC. This encodes CASSVPSRETQYF.

This chain connects TRBV15 to TRBJ2-3; perhaps TRBD1 as D (5 bases). V was clipped by 8 bases and J by 1 base, with 16 bases between them. CDR3 length: 15 amino acids. From germline, CDR1 is LNHNV and CDR2 YYDKDF (reference sequence). DNA for the CDR3: TGTGCCACCGGTGACTCCAGGGTTGGCACAGATACGCAGTATTTT. This translates into CATGDSRVGTDTQYF. Complete variable domain (other parts from reference TRBV15 and TRBJ2-3): DAMVIQNPRYQVTQFGKPVTLSCSQTLNHNVMYWYQQKSSQAPKLLFHYYDKDFNNEADTPDNFQSRRPNTSFCFLDIRSPGLGDTAMYLCATGDSRVGTDTQYFGPGTRLTVL.

The genes are TRBV18 and TRBJ2-5; 12 nucleotides line up with TRBD1. CDR3 length: 16 amino acids. V was pared by 6 bases and J by 4 bases, with 9 bases of the junction left unmatched. Germline values: CDR1 KGHSH, CDR2 LQKENI. CDR3 bases: TGTGCCAGCTCGGGTTGGGACAGGGGGCGCAGAGAGACCCAGTACTTC. Translation: CASSGWDRGRRETQYF.

The chain joins TRBV5-6 to TRBJ2-7; the D is unclear. V lost 4 bases, J lost 4 bases, and 9 bases lay in between. This CDR3 has 12 amino acids. CDR1 SGHDT and CDR2 YYEEEE come from the germline V gene. CDR3 in DNA: TGTGCCAGCAGCAGGACGGATTACGAGCAGTACTTC. This translates into CASSRTDYEQYF. The entire variable domain, with the rest obtained from reference TRBV5-6 and TRBJ2-7, is as follows: DAGVTQSPTHLIKTRGQQVTLRCSPKSGHDTVSWYQQALGQGPQFIFQYYEEEERQRGNFPDRFSGHQFPNYSSELNVNALLLGDSALYLCASSRTDYEQYFGPGTRLTVT.

The rearrangement uses TRBV1 and TRBJ2-1; TRBD1, as called in the table, went unchecked against the DNA. TRBV1 is annotated as a pseudogene. The CDR3 is 12 residues long. The chain's CDR3 is CTTPPDSNEQFF. The CDR3 DNA reads as TGCACCACCCCTCCGGACAGTAATGAGCAGTTCTTC.

The genes are TRBV2 and TRBJ1-3, with D perhaps matching TRBD1 (6 bases). The CDR3 totals 14 residues. V was trimmed by 5 bases and J by 3 bases, leaving 11 bases between them. Germline V CDR1 and CDR2: SNHLY, FYNNEI. CDR3 in DNA: TGTGCCAGCAGTCTACAGGGAAATGGAAACACCATATATTTT. It yields the protein CASSLQGNGNTIYF.

In its sample, this clone was seen once. This chain connects TRBV4-2 to TRBJ2-5; tentatively, D is TRBD2 (5 bases). The germline gives CDR1 LGHNA, CDR2 YNFKEQ. The V gene lost 3 bases and the J gene lost 5 bases, with 7 bases spanning the gap. The CDR3 consists of 12 residues. The CDR3 loop is CASSQSGETQYF. The CDR3 DNA reads as TGTGCCAGCAGCCAGTCGGGGGAGACCCAGTACTTC.